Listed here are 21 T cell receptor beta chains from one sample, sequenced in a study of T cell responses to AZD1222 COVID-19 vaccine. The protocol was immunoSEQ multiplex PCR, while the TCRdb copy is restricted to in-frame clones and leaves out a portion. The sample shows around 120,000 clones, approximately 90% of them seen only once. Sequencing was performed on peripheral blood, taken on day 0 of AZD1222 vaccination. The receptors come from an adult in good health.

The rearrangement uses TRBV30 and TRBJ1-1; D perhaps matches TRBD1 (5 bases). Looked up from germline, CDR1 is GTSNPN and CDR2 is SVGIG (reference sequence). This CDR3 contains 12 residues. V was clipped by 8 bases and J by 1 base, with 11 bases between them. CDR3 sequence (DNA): TGTGCCGGGCGACAGAAGAACACTGAAGCTTTCTTT. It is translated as CAGRQKNTEAFF.

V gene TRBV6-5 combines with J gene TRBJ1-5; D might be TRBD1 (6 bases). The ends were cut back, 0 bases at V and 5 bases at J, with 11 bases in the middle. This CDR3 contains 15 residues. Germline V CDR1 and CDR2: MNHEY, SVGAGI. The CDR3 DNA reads TGTGCCAGCAGTTACTCGAGACAGGCCGATCAGCCCCAGCATTTT. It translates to CASSYSRQADQPQHF.

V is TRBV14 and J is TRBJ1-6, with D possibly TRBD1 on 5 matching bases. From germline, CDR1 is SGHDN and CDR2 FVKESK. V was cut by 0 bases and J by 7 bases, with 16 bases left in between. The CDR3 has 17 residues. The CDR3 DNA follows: TGTGCCAGCAGCCAAGAGTTAGTGGGGGGGACCAATTCACCCCTCCACTTT. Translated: CASSQELVGGTNSPLHF.

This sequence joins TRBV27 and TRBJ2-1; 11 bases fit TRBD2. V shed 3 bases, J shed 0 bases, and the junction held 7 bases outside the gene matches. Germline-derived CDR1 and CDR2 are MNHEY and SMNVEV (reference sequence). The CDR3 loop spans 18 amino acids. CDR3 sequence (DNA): TGTGCCAGCAGTTTTAGGGGACTAGCGGTAAGCTCCTACAATGAGCAGTTCTTC. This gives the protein CASSFRGLAVSSYNEQFF.

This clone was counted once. This CDR3 reads CASSYVTGSRSGELFF. The CDR3 DNA follows: TGTGCCAGCAGCTACGTCACAGGGTCCAGATCCGGGGAGCTGTTTTTT. The J gene is TRBJ2-2, the V gene TRBV5-4; D is possibly TRBD1 (6 bases). The CDR3 is 16 residues long. Looked up from germline, CDR1 is SGHNT and CDR2 is YYREEE (reference sequence). With 3 bases removed from V and 6 bases from J, the gap between germline ends came to 18 bases.

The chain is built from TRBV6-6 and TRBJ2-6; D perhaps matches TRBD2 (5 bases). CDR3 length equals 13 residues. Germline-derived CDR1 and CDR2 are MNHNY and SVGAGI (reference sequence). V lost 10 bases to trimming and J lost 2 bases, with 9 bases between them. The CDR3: CATMEAGANVLTF. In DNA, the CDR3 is TGTGCCACCATGGAGGCTGGGGCCAACGTCCTGACTTTC.

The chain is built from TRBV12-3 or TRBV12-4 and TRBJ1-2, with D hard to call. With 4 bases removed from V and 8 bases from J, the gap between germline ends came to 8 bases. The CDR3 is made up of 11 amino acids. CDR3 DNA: TGTGCCAGCAGTTCATTAGGGGGCTACACCTTC. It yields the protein CASSSLGGYTF.

CDR3 coding DNA: TGTGCCAGCAGGGGGACAGGGGAAAATCAGCCCCAGCATTTT. Its translation: CASRGTGENQPQHF. The chain carries TRBV6-6 and TRBJ1-5, with 10 bases fitting TRBD1. The length of the CDR3 is 14 residues. CDR1 and CDR2 (germline): MNHNY, SVGAGI (reference sequence). Germline trimming cut 6 bases from V and 4 bases from J; bases unmatched to any gene: 3.

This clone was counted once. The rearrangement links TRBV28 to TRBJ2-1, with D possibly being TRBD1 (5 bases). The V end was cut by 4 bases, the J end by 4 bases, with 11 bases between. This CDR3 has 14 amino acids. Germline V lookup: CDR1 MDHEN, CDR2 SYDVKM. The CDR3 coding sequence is TGTGCCAGCAGTTATAATCAGGGTTACAATGAGCAGTTCTTC. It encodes CASSYNQGYNEQFF.

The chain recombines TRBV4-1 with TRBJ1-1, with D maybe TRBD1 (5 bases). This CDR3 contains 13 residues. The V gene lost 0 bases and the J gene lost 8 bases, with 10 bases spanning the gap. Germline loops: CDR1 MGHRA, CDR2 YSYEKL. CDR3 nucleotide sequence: TGCGCCAGCAGCCAAGATCACGGGGGAGAAGCTTTCTTT. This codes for CASSQDHGGEAFF.

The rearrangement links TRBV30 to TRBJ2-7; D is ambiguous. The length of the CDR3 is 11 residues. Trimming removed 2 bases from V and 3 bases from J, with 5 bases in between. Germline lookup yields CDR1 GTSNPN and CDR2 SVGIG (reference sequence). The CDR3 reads CAWSHSYEQYF. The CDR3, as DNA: TGTGCCTGGAGTCACAGCTACGAGCAGTACTTC.

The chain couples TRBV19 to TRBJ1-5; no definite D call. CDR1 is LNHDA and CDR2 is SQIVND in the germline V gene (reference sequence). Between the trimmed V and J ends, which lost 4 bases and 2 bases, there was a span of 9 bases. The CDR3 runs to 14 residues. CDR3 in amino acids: CASSTILGNQPQHF. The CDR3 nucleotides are TGTGCCAGTAGTACCATTCTGGGCAATCAGCCCCAGCATTTT.

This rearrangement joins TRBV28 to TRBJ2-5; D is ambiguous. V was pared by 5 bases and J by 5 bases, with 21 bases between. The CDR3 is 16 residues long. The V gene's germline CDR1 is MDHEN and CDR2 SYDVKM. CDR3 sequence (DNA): TGTGCCAGCAGTGAACTCGGCCCTTCGCGGTGGGAGACCCAGTACTTC. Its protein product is CASSELGPSRWETQYF.

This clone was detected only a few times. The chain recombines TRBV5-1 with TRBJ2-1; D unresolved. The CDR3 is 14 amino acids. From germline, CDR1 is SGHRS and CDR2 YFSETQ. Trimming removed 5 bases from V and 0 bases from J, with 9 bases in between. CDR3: CASSGPSSYNEQFF. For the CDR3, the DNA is TGCGCCAGCAGTGGGCCAAGCTCCTACAATGAGCAGTTCTTC.

The CDR3, as DNA: TGTGCCAGCAGCCTGCCGGACAGGGGGCGCGGAACCGGGGAGCTGTTTTTT. It translates to CASSLPDRGRGTGELFF. The chain uses TRBV5-6 and TRBJ2-2; 11 bases match TRBD1. V was clipped by 4 bases and J by 5 bases; unmatched bases: 10. This CDR3 contains 17 residues. Germline V CDR1 and CDR2: SGHDT, YYEEEE.

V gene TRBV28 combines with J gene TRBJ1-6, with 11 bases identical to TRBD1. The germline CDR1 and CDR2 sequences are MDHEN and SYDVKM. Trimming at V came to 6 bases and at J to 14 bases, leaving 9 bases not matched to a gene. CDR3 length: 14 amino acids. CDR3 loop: CASSRGQGALALHF. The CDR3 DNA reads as TGTGCCAGCAGCCGAGGACAGGGGGCTTTGGCCCTCCACTTT.

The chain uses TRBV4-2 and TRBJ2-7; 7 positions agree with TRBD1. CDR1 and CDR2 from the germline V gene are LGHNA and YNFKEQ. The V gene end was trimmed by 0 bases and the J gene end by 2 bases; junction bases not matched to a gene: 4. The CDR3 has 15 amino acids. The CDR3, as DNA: TGTGCCAGCAGCCAAGACGAAAGGGGGCCCTACGAGCAGTACTTC. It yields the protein CASSQDERGPYEQYF.

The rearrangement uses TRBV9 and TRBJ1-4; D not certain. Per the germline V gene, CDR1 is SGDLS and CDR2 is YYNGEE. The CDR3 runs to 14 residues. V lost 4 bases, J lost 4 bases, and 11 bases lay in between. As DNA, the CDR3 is TGTGCCAGCAGCACCGGTATTAGTAATGAAAAACTGTTTTTT. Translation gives CASSTGISNEKLFF.

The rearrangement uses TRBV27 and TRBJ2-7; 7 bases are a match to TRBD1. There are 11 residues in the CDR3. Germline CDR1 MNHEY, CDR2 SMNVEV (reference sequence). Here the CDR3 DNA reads TGTGCTCTCCAGGGGGACTACGAGCAGTACTTC. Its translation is CALQGDYEQYF.

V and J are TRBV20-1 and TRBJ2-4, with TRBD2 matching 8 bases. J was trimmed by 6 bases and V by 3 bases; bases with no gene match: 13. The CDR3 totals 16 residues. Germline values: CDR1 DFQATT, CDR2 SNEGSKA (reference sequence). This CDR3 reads CSASKSGSVHGNIQYF. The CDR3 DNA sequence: TGCAGTGCTAGTAAGAGCGGGAGTGTGCATGGAAACATTCAGTACTTC.

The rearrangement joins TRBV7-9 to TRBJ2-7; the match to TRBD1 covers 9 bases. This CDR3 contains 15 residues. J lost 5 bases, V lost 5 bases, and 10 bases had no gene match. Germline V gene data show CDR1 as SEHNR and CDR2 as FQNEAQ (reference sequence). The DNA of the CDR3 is TGTGCCAGCAGCCCAGGGACAGGGTATGCCCACGAGCAGTACTTC. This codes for CASSPGTGYAHEQYF.